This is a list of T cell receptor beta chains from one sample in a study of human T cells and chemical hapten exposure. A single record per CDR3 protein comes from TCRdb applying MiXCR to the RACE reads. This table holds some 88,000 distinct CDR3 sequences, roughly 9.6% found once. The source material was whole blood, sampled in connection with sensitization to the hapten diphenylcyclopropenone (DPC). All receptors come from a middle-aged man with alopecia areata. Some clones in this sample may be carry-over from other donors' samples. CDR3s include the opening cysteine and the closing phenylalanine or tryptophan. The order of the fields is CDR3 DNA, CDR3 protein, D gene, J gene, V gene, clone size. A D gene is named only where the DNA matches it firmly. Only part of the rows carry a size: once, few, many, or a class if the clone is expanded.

DNA: TGTGCCAGTTCAGGGCAGCGGGACGATACGCAGTATTTT
CDR3: CASSGQRDDTQYF
D: TRBD2
J: TRBJ2-3
V: TRBV6-2/TRBV6-3
size: .

DNA: TGTGCCATCAGTGAGAGCGGGCTAGCGGGAGTCGGGTACGAGCAGTACTTC
CDR3: CAISESGLAGVGYEQYF
D: TRBD2
J: TRBJ2-7
V: TRBV10-3
size: many

DNA: TGTGCCAGCAGCCAAATTAGTGGTTGGGGGGTCCCCACAGATACGCAGTATTTT
CDR3: CASSQISGWGVPTDTQYF
D: .
J: TRBJ2-3
V: TRBV3-1
size: few

DNA: TGTGCCAGTACACGACAGGGGTCGATGAACACTGAAGCTTTCTTT
CDR3: CASTRQGSMNTEAFF
D: TRBD1
J: TRBJ1-1
V: TRBV19
size: many

DNA: TGCGCCAGCAGCCAAGACGGGCTCGGGGCCACTAGCACAGATACGCAGTATTTT
CDR3: CASSQDGLGATSTDTQYF
D: .
J: TRBJ2-3
V: TRBV4-3
size: .

DNA: TGTGCCAGCAGTTACCGCGGGACTAGCGGGAGTGTAGCCTACGAGCAGTACTTC
CDR3: CASSYRGTSGSVAYEQYF
D: TRBD2
J: TRBJ2-7
V: TRBV6-5
size: .

DNA: TGTGCCAGCAGTTCAGGACGGTACAATCAGCCCCAGCATTTT
CDR3: CASSSGRYNQPQHF
D: .
J: TRBJ1-5
V: TRBV6-5
size: many

DNA: TGTGCCAGCAGCTCCCCAGGACAGGGCGCAGATACGCAGTATTTT
CDR3: CASSSPGQGADTQYF
D: TRBD1
J: TRBJ2-3
V: TRBV7-8
size: .

DNA: TGTGCCAGCAGTTACTCGATGTCAAATACGCAGTATTTT
CDR3: CASSYSMSNTQYF
D: .
J: TRBJ2-3
V: TRBV6-6
size: .

DNA: TGCAGTGCTAGAGCCCTGGGGCAGGGTGGTCAGCCCCAGCATTTT
CDR3: CSARALGQGGQPQHF
D: .
J: TRBJ1-5
V: TRBV20-1
size: many

DNA: TGTGCCAGCAGCACTAGCGGGAGTATTCGGGAGACCCAGTACTTC
CDR3: CASSTSGSIRETQYF
D: TRBD2
J: TRBJ2-5
V: TRBV2
size: .

DNA: TGTGCCAGCAGGGAGGAACTAGCGGGAGCTGGCGAGCAGTACTTC
CDR3: CASREELAGAGEQYF
D: TRBD2
J: TRBJ2-7
V: TRBV6-2/TRBV6-3
size: .

DNA: TGTGCCAGCAGTGAGGGTTCATGGGGTGAGCAGTTCTTC
CDR3: CASSEGSWGEQFF
D: .
J: TRBJ2-1
V: TRBV2
size: many

DNA: TGTGCCAGCAGCTCTAATAGCGGGAGGGGCACAGATACGCAGTATTTT
CDR3: CASSSNSGRGTDTQYF
D: TRBD2
J: TRBJ2-3
V: TRBV9
size: few

DNA: TGTGCCAGCAGCTTAGCCCCCTCGACCCCAACTAGCACAGATACGCAGTATTTT
CDR3: CASSLAPSTPTSTDTQYF
D: .
J: TRBJ2-3
V: TRBV7-6
size: .

DNA: TGTGCCAGCAGCCCAGGACAGGGGGCGGGCAATCAGCCCCAGCATTTT
CDR3: CASSPGQGAGNQPQHF
D: TRBD1
J: TRBJ1-5
V: TRBV7-2
size: few

DNA: TGTGCCAGCAGCGACAGTCTTTCCGTGATAACTAGCACAGATACGCAGTATTTT
CDR3: CASSDSLSVITSTDTQYF
D: .
J: TRBJ2-3
V: TRBV7-8
size: .

DNA: TGTGCCAGCAGTTTCATCCGAGCCGAGCAGTACTTC
CDR3: CASSFIRAEQYF
D: .
J: TRBJ2-7
V: TRBV28
size: .

DNA: TGCAGTGCTAGCCTCCTTGGGCCAGATACGCAGTATTTT
CDR3: CSASLLGPDTQYF
D: .
J: TRBJ2-3
V: TRBV20-1
size: many

DNA: TGTGCCAGCAACCCCGGAGCGTATACTAGCACAGATACGCAGTATTTT
CDR3: CASNPGAYTSTDTQYF
D: .
J: TRBJ2-3
V: TRBV5-6
size: .

DNA: TGTGCCAGCAGCCAAAGGACAGGGGAGGCTGGAAACACCATATATTTT
CDR3: CASSQRTGEAGNTIYF
D: TRBD1
J: TRBJ1-3
V: TRBV11-3
size: .

DNA: TGTGCCAGCAGCTTATACTCCTTGCCCGACAGATATGGCTACACCTTC
CDR3: CASSLYSLPDRYGYTF
D: .
J: TRBJ1-2
V: TRBV7-2
size: .

DNA: TGCAGCGTTGAGTTCCGTAACCAAGAGACCCAGTACTTC
CDR3: CSVEFRNQETQYF
D: .
J: TRBJ2-5
V: TRBV29-1
size: .

DNA: TGTGCCAGCAGACCAACTAGCGGATTCGAGCAGTTCTTC
CDR3: CASRPTSGFEQFF
D: TRBD2
J: TRBJ2-1
V: TRBV2
size: many

DNA: TGTGCCAGCAGCTTAGCCCCCTCGACAGGGAAGTCCGTCGATACGCAGTATTTT
CDR3: CASSLAPSTGKSVDTQYF
D: TRBD1
J: TRBJ2-3
V: TRBV7-8
size: few

DNA: TGTGCCAGCAGTTCCCTTAGCGGGGATACGCAGTATTTT
CDR3: CASSSLSGDTQYF
D: TRBD2
J: TRBJ2-3
V: TRBV12-3/TRBV12-4
size: few

DNA: TGTGCCAGCAGCTTACAACTTTCTTCGGGGACTAGCGGTAGCATTCAGTACTTC
CDR3: CASSLQLSSGTSGSIQYF
D: TRBD2
J: TRBJ2-4
V: TRBV7-2
size: few

DNA: TGCGCCAGCAGGGACACCGGGACTTCTAATTCACCCCTCCACTTT
CDR3: CASRDTGTSNSPLHF
D: .
J: TRBJ1-6
V: TRBV5-1
size: many

DNA: TGCGCCAGCAGCTCGGGACTAGCGGGAGGGAGCTCCTACAATGAGCAGTTCTTC
CDR3: CASSSGLAGGSSYNEQFF
D: TRBD2
J: TRBJ2-1
V: TRBV5-1
size: .

DNA: TGCGCCGGCAGCGCTAGCGGACACACAGATACGCAGTATTTT
CDR3: CAGSASGHTDTQYF
D: TRBD2
J: TRBJ2-3
V: TRBV5-1
size: .

DNA: TGTGCCAGCAGCCCAGACACTGGAAACACCATATATTTT
CDR3: CASSPDTGNTIYF
D: .
J: TRBJ1-3
V: TRBV7-9
size: .

DNA: TGTGCCAGCAGCCAAAATAGCGGATTTTACAATGAGCAGTTCTTC
CDR3: CASSQNSGFYNEQFF
D: .
J: TRBJ2-1
V: TRBV14
size: few

DNA: TGTGCCAGCAGCTTAATGGGAGGGGGCGCGGGCTATGGCTACACCTTC
CDR3: CASSLMGGGAGYGYTF
D: TRBD1
J: TRBJ1-2
V: TRBV7-2
size: many

DNA: TGTGCCAGCAGCCTAGATAAGGGACAGGGTCTTTCCACAGATACGCAGTATTTT
CDR3: CASSLDKGQGLSTDTQYF
D: TRBD1
J: TRBJ2-3
V: TRBV7-8
size: .

DNA: TGTGCCAGCAGCAACCCCGACGATCGGGGAAATGCAACTAATGAAAAACTGTTTTTT
CDR3: CASSNPDDRGNATNEKLFF
D: .
J: TRBJ1-4
V: TRBV6-5
size: many

DNA: TGTGCCAGCTCACCACCGGACGGGGCGCTGGGAAACACCATATATTTT
CDR3: CASSPPDGALGNTIYF
D: .
J: TRBJ1-3
V: TRBV18
size: many

DNA: TGCAGTGCTTCCCGGACAGATTATGGCTACACCTTC
CDR3: CSASRTDYGYTF
D: .
J: TRBJ1-2
V: TRBV20-1
size: few

DNA: TGTGCCTGGAGTGTCATCGGGCAAGAGACCCAGTACTTC
CDR3: CAWSVIGQETQYF
D: .
J: TRBJ2-5
V: TRBV30
size: .

DNA: TGCAGTGCTAGAAAAGAGACAGGGGCAGAGACCCAGTACTTC
CDR3: CSARKETGAETQYF
D: TRBD1
J: TRBJ2-5
V: TRBV20-1
size: many

DNA: TGTGCCAGCAGCTCCGGGCCCTGGGAGCAGTACTTC
CDR3: CASSSGPWEQYF
D: .
J: TRBJ2-7
V: TRBV11-1
size: .

DNA: TGTGCCAGCAGCAGGATGAACACTGAAGCTTTCTTT
CDR3: CASSRMNTEAFF
D: .
J: TRBJ1-1
V: TRBV12-3/TRBV12-4
size: many